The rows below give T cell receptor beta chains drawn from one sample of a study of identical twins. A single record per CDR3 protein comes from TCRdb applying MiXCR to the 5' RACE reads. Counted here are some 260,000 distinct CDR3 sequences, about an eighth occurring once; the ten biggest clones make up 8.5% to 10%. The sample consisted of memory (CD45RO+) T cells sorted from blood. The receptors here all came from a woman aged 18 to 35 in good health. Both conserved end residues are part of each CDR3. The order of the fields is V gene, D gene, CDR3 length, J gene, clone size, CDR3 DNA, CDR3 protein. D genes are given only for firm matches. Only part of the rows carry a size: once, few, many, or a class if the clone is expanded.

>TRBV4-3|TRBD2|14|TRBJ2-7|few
TGCGCCAGCAGCCCTCGAGCGGGAGCTATCGAGCAGTACTTC
CASSPRAGAIEQYF
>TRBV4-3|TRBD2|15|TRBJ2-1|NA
TGCGCCAGCAGCCAAGAAGCGGGACTTTACAATGAGCAGTTCTTC
CASSQEAGLYNEQFF
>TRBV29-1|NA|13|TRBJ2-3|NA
TGCAGCGTTGAAGATGAGAAGGAGGGTACGCAGTATTTT
CSVEDEKEGTQYF
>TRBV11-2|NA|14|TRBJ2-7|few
TGTGCCAGCAGCTTAGGTAGAACTACCTACGAGCAGTACTTC
CASSLGRTTYEQYF
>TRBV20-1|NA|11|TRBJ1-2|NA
TGCAGTGCTACAGATTCCTATGGCTACACCTTC
CSATDSYGYTF
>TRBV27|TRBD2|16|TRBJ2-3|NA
TGTGCCAGCAGTCCGTTAGCGGGAGCCCACACAGATACGCAGTATTTT
CASSPLAGAHTDTQYF
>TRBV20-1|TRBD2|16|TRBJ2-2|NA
TGCAGTGCAAACTACAAGGCTAGCGGGATTAGGGGGGAGCTGTTTTTT
CSANYKASGIRGELFF
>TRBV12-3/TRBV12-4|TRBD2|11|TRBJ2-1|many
TGTGCCAGCACACGGGGGGATGAGCAGTTCTTC
CASTRGDEQFF
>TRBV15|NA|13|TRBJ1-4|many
TGTGCCACCAGGAGGGGGGTAAATGAAAAACTGTTTTTT
CATRRGVNEKLFF
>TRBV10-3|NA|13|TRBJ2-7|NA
TGTGCCACCCACCGGGACATTCGTGGCGAGCAGTACTTC
CATHRDIRGEQYF
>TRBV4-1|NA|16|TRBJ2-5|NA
TGCGCCAGCAGCCAAGGGGGGTCCGTTCAGGGTGAGACCCAGTACTTC
CASSQGGSVQGETQYF
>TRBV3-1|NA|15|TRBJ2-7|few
TGTGCCAGCAGCCAAAGCAGGGGCGGACTCTACGAGCAGTACTTC
CASSQSRGGLYEQYF
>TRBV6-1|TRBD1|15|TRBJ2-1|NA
TGTGCCAGCAGCCTGACAGGGGACAAATTCAATGAGCAGTTCTTC
CASSLTGDKFNEQFF
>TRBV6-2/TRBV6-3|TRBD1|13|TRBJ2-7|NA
TGTGCCAGCAGATCGACAGGGGGCAGCTCTCAGTACTTC
CASRSTGGSSQYF
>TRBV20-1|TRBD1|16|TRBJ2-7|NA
TGCAGTGCTAGAGCCGGTAGGGACAGTTACTCCTACGAGCAGTACTTC
CSARAGRDSYSYEQYF
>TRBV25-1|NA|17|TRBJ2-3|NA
TGTGCCAGCAGTGGAGTGGTTCGGGGGCCCAGCACAGATACGCAGTATTTT
CASSGVVRGPSTDTQYF
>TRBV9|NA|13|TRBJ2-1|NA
TGTGCCAGCAGTGTGCAAACTTACAATGAGCAGTTCTTC
CASSVQTYNEQFF
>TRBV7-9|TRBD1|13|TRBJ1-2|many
TGTGCCAGCAGCCGACAGGGGAGAGGAGGCTACACCTTC
CASSRQGRGGYTF
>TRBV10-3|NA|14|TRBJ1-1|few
TGTGCCATCAGTGGAAACCTCATGAACACTGAAGCTTTCTTT
CAISGNLMNTEAFF
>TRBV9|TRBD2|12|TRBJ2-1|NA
TGTGCCAGCAGCGTAGTGGGAGGGAAGCAGTTCTTC
CASSVVGGKQFF